This TCR beta chain is from a study of shared clonotypes between healthy human individuals. Study conclusions and caveats: Against clonotypes common to all four donors, non-shared ones had lower generation probabilities.

An assay was performed, and its level was deep. The authors loaded 200 ng DNA, 28,000 or so T cell genomes, into sorted-subset replicate PCRs. In the study's own analysis: ImmunoSEQ gave junction-only sequences without quality scores, so filtering differed. Sequencing was performed with immunoSEQ multiplex PCR; in TCRdb, only in-frame clones are kept and a portion is missing. D and trimming were read from the DNA, whereas the V and J calls and clone size are those reported in that table. The data contain 550,000 to 800,000 clones, around 74% of them singletons. This CDR3 is 15 amino acids long. Germline values: CDR1 GTSNPN, CDR2 SVGIG (reference sequence). As for this clone: What it binds is unknown. At one end the junction does not follow the germline gene, possibly because of a read error.

What was sequenced was memory CD4+ T cells sorted from blood. The sample's subset: CD45RA-negative fraction. The source is a young woman in good health. V is TRBV30 and J is TRBJ2-1, with TRBD2 identical over 10 bases. CDR3 amino acids: CAWSVLSSGGAVLIF. CDR3 nucleotide sequence: TGTGCCTGGAGTGTACTGTCTAGCGGGGGAGCCGTCTTAATCTTC. The full variable domain, rest sourced from reference TRBV30 and TRBJ2-1, is SQTIHQWPATLVQPVGSPLSLECTVEGTSNPNLYWYRQAAGRGLQLLFYSVGIGQISSEVPQNLSASRPQDRQFILSSKKLLLSDSGFYLCAWSVLSSGGAVLIFGPGTRLTVL.